The rows below give T cell receptor beta chains drawn from one sample of a study of blood T cell repertoires in COVID-19. Assay: immunoSEQ multiplex PCR; the TCRdb copy retains only in-frame clones and omits some. The sample has 380,000 or so clones, roughly 90% seen once; the top ten hold 0.95% to 1.5%. Sequenced sample: peripheral blood. The source of these receptors is a man in his forties or fifties with acute or convalescent COVID-19. Both conserved end residues are part of each CDR3. The order of the fields is V gene, J gene, D gene, CDR3 protein, CDR3 DNA. D genes are given only for firm matches.

v_call: TRBV28; j_call: TRBJ1-2; d_call: TRBD1; cdr3_aa: CASRITGGRGYTF; cdr3_nt: TGTGCCAGCAGAATTACAGGGGGCCGGGGCTACACCTTC
v_call: TRBV5-1; j_call: TRBJ2-7; d_call: TRBD1; cdr3_aa: CASSGGQIHYEQYF; cdr3_nt: TGCGCCAGCAGCGGGGGACAGATCCACTACGAGCAGTACTTC
v_call: TRBV12-2; j_call: TRBJ1-1; d_call: .; cdr3_aa: CASRFFKGTVNTEAFF; cdr3_nt: TGTGCAAGTCGCTTTTTTAAGGGGACAGTGAACACTGAAGCTTTCTTT
v_call: TRBV5-1; j_call: TRBJ1-2; d_call: TRBD1; cdr3_aa: CASSTGQGYGYTF; cdr3_nt: TGCGCCAGCAGCACGGGACAGGGGTATGGCTACACCTTC
v_call: TRBV19; j_call: TRBJ1-4; d_call: TRBD1; cdr3_aa: CASSIAETGDDLKEKLFF; cdr3_nt: TGTGCCAGTAGTATAGCGGAGACAGGGGATGACTTAAAGGAAAAACTGTTTTTT
v_call: TRBV9; j_call: TRBJ2-1; d_call: .; cdr3_aa: CASSPRLAPYNEQFF; cdr3_nt: TGTGCCAGCAGCCCCCGGCTAGCCCCCTACAATGAGCAGTTCTTC
v_call: TRBV7-8; j_call: TRBJ1-5; d_call: .; cdr3_aa: CASSLIGVVGGNQPQHF; cdr3_nt: TGTGCCAGCAGCTTAATTGGGGTGGTTGGGGGGAATCAGCCCCAGCATTTT
v_call: TRBV7-2; j_call: TRBJ1-5; d_call: TRBD1; cdr3_aa: CASSQVTGRGNQPQHF; cdr3_nt: TGTGCCAGCAGCCAAGTGACAGGGAGAGGCAATCAGCCCCAGCATTTT
v_call: TRBV6-5; j_call: TRBJ1-1; d_call: TRBD1; cdr3_aa: CASSRDSSTEAFF; cdr3_nt: TGTGCCAGCAGTCGGGACAGTTCCACTGAAGCTTTCTTT
v_call: TRBV19; j_call: TRBJ2-3; d_call: .; cdr3_aa: CASSINRGTDTQYF; cdr3_nt: TGTGCCAGTAGTATTAACAGGGGCACAGATACGCAGTATTTT